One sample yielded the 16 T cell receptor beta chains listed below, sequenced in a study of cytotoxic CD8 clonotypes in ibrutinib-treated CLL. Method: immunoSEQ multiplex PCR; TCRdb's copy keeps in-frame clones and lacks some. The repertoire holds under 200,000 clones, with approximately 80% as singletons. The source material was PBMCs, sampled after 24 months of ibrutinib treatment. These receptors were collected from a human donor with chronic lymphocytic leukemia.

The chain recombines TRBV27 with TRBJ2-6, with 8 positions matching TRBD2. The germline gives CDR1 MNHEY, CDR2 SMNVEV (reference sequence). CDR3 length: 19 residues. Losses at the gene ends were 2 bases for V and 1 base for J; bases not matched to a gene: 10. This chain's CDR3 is CASSLRGAGGPSGANVLTF. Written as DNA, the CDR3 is TGTGCCAGCAGTTTAAGGGGTGCGGGGGGCCCATCTGGGGCCAACGTCCTGACTTTC.

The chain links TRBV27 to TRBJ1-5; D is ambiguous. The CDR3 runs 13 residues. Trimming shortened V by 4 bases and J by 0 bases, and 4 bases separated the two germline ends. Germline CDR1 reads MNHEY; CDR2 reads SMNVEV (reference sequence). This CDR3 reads CASSSYSNQPQHF. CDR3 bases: TGTGCCAGCAGTTCTTATAGCAATCAGCCCCAGCATTTT.

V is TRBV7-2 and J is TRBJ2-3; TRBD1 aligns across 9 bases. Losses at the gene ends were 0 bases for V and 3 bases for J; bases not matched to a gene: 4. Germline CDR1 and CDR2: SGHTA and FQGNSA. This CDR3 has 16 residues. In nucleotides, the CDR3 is TGTGCCAGCAGCTTAGCCCGGGACAGGGTTACAGATACGCAGTATTTT. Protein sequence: CASSLARDRVTDTQYF.

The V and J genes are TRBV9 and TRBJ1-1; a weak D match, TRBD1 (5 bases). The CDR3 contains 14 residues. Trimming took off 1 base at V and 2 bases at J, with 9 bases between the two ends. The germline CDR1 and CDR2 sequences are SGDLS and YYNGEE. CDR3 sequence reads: CASSVLGGNTEAFF. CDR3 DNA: TGTGCCAGCAGCGTATTGGGGGGTAACACTGAAGCTTTCTTT.

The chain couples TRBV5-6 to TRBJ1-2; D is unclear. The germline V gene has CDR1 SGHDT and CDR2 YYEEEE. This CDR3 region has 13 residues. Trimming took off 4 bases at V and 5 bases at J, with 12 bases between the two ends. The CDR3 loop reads CASSPGRDYGYTF. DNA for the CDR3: TGTGCCAGCAGCCCCGGCAGAGATTATGGCTACACCTTC.

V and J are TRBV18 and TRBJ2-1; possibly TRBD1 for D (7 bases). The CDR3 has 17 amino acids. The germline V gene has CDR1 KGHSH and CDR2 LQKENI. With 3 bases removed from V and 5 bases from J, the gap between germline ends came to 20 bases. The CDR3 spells CASSPPDDREVDNEQFF. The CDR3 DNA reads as TGTGCCAGCTCACCGCCCGACGACAGGGAGGTTGACAATGAGCAGTTCTTC.

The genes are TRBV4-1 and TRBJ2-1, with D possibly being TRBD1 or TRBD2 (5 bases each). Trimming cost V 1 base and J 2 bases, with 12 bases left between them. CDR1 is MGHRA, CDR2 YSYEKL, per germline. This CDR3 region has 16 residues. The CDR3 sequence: CASSQAIGTPYNEQFF. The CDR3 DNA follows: TGCGCCAGCAGCCAAGCAATAGGGACGCCCTACAATGAGCAGTTCTTC.

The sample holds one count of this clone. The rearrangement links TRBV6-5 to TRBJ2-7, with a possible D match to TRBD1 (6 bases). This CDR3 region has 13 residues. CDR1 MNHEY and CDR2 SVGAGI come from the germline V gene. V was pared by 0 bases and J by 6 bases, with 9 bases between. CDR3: CASSYSTGGEQYF. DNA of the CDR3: TGTGCCAGCAGTTACTCGACAGGCGGCGAGCAGTACTTC.

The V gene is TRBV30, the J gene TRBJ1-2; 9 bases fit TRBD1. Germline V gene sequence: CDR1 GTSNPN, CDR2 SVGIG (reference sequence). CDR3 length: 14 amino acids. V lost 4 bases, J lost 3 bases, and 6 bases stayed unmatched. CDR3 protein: CAWTRGQGYYGYTF. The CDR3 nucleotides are TGTGCCTGGACTCGGGGACAGGGATACTATGGCTACACCTTC.

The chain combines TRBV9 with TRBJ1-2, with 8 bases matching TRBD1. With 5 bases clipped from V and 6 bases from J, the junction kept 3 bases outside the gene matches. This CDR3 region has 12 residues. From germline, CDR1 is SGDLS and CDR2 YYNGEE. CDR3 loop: CASRAQGDGYTF. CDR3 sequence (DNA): TGTGCCAGCAGGGCACAGGGGGATGGCTACACCTTC.

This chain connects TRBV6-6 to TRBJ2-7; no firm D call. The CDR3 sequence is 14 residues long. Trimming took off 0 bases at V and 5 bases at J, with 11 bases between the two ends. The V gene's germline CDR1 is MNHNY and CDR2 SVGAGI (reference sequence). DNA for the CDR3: TGTGCCAGCAGTTACTCGTTCGAGGCCAACGAGCAGTACTTC. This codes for CASSYSFEANEQYF.

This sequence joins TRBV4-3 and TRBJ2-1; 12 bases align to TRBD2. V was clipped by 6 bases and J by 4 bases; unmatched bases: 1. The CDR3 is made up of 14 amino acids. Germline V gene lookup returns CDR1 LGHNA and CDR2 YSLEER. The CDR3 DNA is TGCGCCAGCAGTGGACTAGCGGGGTACAATGAGCAGTTCTTC. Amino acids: CASSGLAGYNEQFF.

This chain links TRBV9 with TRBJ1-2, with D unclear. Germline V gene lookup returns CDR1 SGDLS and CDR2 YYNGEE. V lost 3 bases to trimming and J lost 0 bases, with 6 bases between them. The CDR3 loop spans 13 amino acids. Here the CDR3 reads CASSATANYGYTF. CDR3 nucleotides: TGTGCCAGCAGCGCTACAGCTAACTATGGCTACACCTTC.

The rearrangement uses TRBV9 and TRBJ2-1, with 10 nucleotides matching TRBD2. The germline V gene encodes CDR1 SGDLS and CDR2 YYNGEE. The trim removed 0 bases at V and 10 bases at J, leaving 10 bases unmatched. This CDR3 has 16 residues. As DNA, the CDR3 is TGTGCCAGCAGCGTAGTCAGCGGGGGGGCCCTAAGCGAGCAGTTCTTC. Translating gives CASSVVSGGALSEQFF.

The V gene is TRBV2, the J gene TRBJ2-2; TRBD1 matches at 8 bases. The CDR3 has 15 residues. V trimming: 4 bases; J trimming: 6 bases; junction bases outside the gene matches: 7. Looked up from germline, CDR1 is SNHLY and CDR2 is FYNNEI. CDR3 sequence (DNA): TGTGCCAGCAGTGTTGGGCAGGGGGCTGCCGGGGAGCTGTTTTTT. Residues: CASSVGQGAAGELFF.

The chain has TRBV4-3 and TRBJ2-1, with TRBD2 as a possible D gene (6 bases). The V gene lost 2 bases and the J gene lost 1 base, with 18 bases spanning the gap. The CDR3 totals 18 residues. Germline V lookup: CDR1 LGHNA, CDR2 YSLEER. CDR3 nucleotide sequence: TGCGCCAGCAGCCAACGATACTCCGGGAGTGGTTCCTACAATGAGCAGTTCTTC. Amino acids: CASSQRYSGSGSYNEQFF.